This is a list of T cell receptor beta chains from one sample in a study of cytomegalovirus exposure and HLA in healthy donors. The table came from immunoSEQ multiplex PCR; TCRdb's copy has only in-frame clones and leaves some out. This sample yields 100,000 or so clones, of which roughly 15% are seen a single time; around 0.83% belongs to the top ten. The sequencing sample was made of PBMCs. All receptors come from a female donor in good health and CMV-seronegative. CDR3s include the opening cysteine and the closing phenylalanine or tryptophan. A D gene is named only where the DNA matches it firmly. A row's size may be missing; if present it is once, few, many or a size class.

D: -; size: few; J: TRBJ2-2; V: TRBV30; CDR3: CAWSPIPGELFF; DNA: TGTGCCTGGAGTCCCATTCCCGGGGAGCTGTTTTTT
D: TRBD1; size: -; J: TRBJ2-5; V: TRBV5-1; CDR3: CASSAGTGGQETQYF; DNA: TGCGCCAGCAGCGCCGGGACAGGGGGCCAAGAGACCCAGTACTTC
D: -; size: -; J: TRBJ2-5; V: TRBV15; CDR3: CATSRDGFMETQYF; DNA: TGTGCCACCAGCAGAGATGGCTTTATGGAGACCCAGTACTTC
D: TRBD1; size: -; J: TRBJ1-4; V: TRBV2; CDR3: CASSEASGQGWEKLFF; DNA: TGTGCCAGCAGTGAAGCGAGCGGACAGGGATGGGAAAAACTGTTTTTT
D: -; size: few; J: TRBJ1-1; V: TRBV29-1; CDR3: CSVSRVDTEAFF; DNA: TGCAGCGTTTCCAGGGTGGACACTGAAGCTTTCTTT
D: -; size: few; J: TRBJ1-2; V: TRBV25-1; CDR3: CASSAQGYGYTF; DNA: TGTGCCAGCAGTGCCCAGGGTTATGGCTACACCTTC
D: TRBD2; size: -; J: TRBJ2-5; V: TRBV4-1; CDR3: CASSQRGVREETQYF; DNA: TGCGCCAGCAGCCAACGGGGGGTTCGGGAAGAGACCCAGTACTTC
D: TRBD1; size: few; J: TRBJ1-1; V: TRBV6-5; CDR3: CASRPHGTVNTEAFF; DNA: TGTGCCAGCAGACCCCATGGGACAGTGAACACTGAAGCTTTCTTT
D: TRBD2; size: few; J: TRBJ2-7; V: TRBV28; CDR3: CASSFPAGQPGLPSYEQYF; DNA: TGTGCCAGCAGTTTTCCTGCGGGGCAACCGGGACTACCTTCCTACGAGCAGTACTTC
D: TRBD2; size: -; J: TRBJ2-3; V: TRBV7-7; CDR3: CASSQLGLADTDTQYF; DNA: TGTGCTAGCAGCCAGCTGGGACTAGCCGACACAGATACGCAGTATTTT
D: -; size: few; J: TRBJ1-2; V: TRBV19; CDR3: CASSIGSGYTF; DNA: TGTGCCAGTAGTATAGGGAGTGGCTACACCTTC
D: -; size: -; J: TRBJ1-1; V: TRBV7-9; CDR3: CASSQVGGANTEAFF; DNA: TGTGCCAGCAGCCAGGTCGGGGGGGCGAACACTGAAGCTTTCTTT
D: -; size: few; J: TRBJ1-2; V: TRBV30; CDR3: CAWSVPGYGYTF; DNA: TGTGCCTGGAGTGTACCGGGGTATGGCTACACCTTC
D: TRBD1; size: few; J: TRBJ2-1; V: TRBV4-3; CDR3: CASSQESDREFYNEQFF; DNA: TGCGCCAGCAGCCAAGAGAGCGACAGGGAATTCTACAATGAGCAGTTCTTC
D: -; size: -; J: TRBJ2-5; V: TRBV25-1; CDR3: CASSEQETQYF; DNA: TGTGCCAGCAGTGAACAGGAGACCCAGTACTTC
D: -; size: few; J: TRBJ1-4; V: TRBV4-2; CDR3: CASSHISGSDEKLFF; DNA: TGTGCCAGCAGCCATATATCGGGATCTGATGAAAAACTGTTTTTT
D: TRBD1; size: -; J: TRBJ1-2; V: TRBV7-2; CDR3: CASSRGDRNNYCYTF; DNA: TGTGCCAGCAGCCGCGGGGACAGGAACAACTATTGCTACACCTTC
D: -; size: -; J: TRBJ2-2; V: TRBV29-1; CDR3: CSVGQNTGELFF; DNA: TGCAGCGTCGGACAGAACACCGGGGAGCTGTTTTTT
D: TRBD2; size: -; J: TRBJ2-7; V: TRBV7-2; CDR3: CASSFLSGRAGHEQYF; DNA: TGTGCCAGCAGCTTTTTGAGCGGGAGGGCCGGCCACGAGCAGTACTTC
D: TRBD2; size: few; J: TRBJ2-3; V: TRBV7-9; CDR3: CASSLGLAGSTDTQYF; DNA: TGTGCCAGCAGCTTGGGACTAGCGGGGTCCACAGATACGCAGTATTTT
D: TRBD1; size: few; J: TRBJ2-4; V: TRBV29-1; CDR3: CSVAGTANWVAKNIQYF; DNA: TGCAGCGTTGCCGGGACAGCCAATTGGGTAGCCAAAAACATTCAGTACTTC
D: TRBD1; size: few; J: TRBJ1-5; V: TRBV30; CDR3: CAWSARDRGFGNQPQHF; DNA: TGTGCCTGGAGTGCCCGGGACAGGGGTTTCGGCAATCAGCCCCAGCATTTT
D: TRBD2; size: few; J: TRBJ2-7; V: TRBV18; CDR3: CASSDLAVSYEQYF; DNA: TGTGCCAGCTCTGATCTAGCGGTCTCCTACGAGCAGTACTTC
D: TRBD1; size: few; J: TRBJ1-4; V: TRBV30; CDR3: CASGTGGFGANEKLFF; DNA: TGTGCCTCCGGGACAGGGGGCTTTGGGGCTAATGAAAAACTGTTTTTT
D: -; size: -; J: TRBJ2-2; V: TRBV11-2; CDR3: CASSFSGLFTGELFF; DNA: TGTGCCAGCAGCTTTTCGGGACTGTTCACCGGGGAGCTGTTTTTT
D: TRBD2; size: once; J: TRBJ2-5; V: TRBV6-1; CDR3: CASSDSLAGGETQYF; DNA: TGTGCCAGCAGTGATTCGCTAGCGGGAGGAGAGACCCAGTACTTC
D: -; size: few; J: TRBJ1-1; V: TRBV7-2; CDR3: CASSFGSARTEAFF; DNA: TGTGCCAGCAGCTTTGGGTCTGCTAGAACTGAAGCTTTCTTT
D: -; size: few; J: TRBJ2-1; V: TRBV25-1; CDR3: CASSHLAREQFF; DNA: TGTGCCAGCAGCCATTTAGCGAGAGAGCAGTTCTTC
D: TRBD1; size: -; J: TRBJ1-2; V: TRBV4-3; CDR3: CASSPGTGSNYGYTF; DNA: TGCGCCAGCAGTCCCGGGACAGGCTCTAACTATGGCTACACCTTC
D: TRBD1; size: -; J: TRBJ2-7; V: TRBV6-1; CDR3: CASSGKGAESEQYF; DNA: TGTGCCAGCAGTGGGAAGGGGGCAGAGTCCGAGCAGTACTTC
D: TRBD1; size: -; J: TRBJ1-5; V: TRBV6-1; CDR3: CASSEQGQVDPRKYQPQHF; DNA: TGTGCCAGCAGTGAACAGGGACAGGTAGACCCCCGTAAATATCAGCCCCAGCATTTT
D: -; size: -; J: TRBJ1-2; V: TRBV5-4; CDR3: CASSPDSFYGYTF; DNA: TGTGCCAGCAGCCCCGACAGCTTCTATGGCTACACCTTC
D: TRBD1; size: -; J: TRBJ2-7; V: TRBV5-1; CDR3: CASSPTGGSYEQYF; DNA: TGCGCCAGCAGCCCTACAGGGGGTTCCTACGAGCAGTACTTC
D: -; size: few; J: TRBJ2-7; V: TRBV5-1; CDR3: CASARDSSYEQYF; DNA: TGCGCCAGCGCACGGGACTCCTCCTACGAGCAGTACTTC
D: TRBD1; size: -; J: TRBJ2-7; V: TRBV19; CDR3: CASSIRQGHPEQYF; DNA: TGTGCCAGTAGTATCAGACAGGGCCATCCCGAGCAGTACTTC
D: TRBD1; size: few; J: TRBJ1-3; V: TRBV7-2; CDR3: CASSRSQGASGNTIYF; DNA: TGTGCCAGCAGTAGGTCCCAGGGGGCAAGTGGAAACACCATATATTTT
D: -; size: few; J: TRBJ2-3; V: TRBV2; CDR3: CASSQGPGTDTQYF; DNA: TGTGCCAGCAGCCAGGGGCCGGGCACAGATACGCAGTATTTT
D: -; size: few; J: TRBJ2-3; V: TRBV4-1; CDR3: CASSHAGRERTDTQYF; DNA: TGCGCCAGCAGCCATGCGGGTCGGGAGCGCACAGATACGCAGTATTTT
D: TRBD1; size: -; J: TRBJ2-6; V: TRBV10-3; CDR3: CAISGTGQPGANVLTF; DNA: TGTGCCATCAGTGGGACAGGACAGCCTGGGGCCAACGTCCTGACTTTC
D: TRBD1; size: few; J: TRBJ2-5; V: TRBV5-1; CDR3: CASGPGQAEQETQYF; DNA: TGCGCCAGTGGGCCGGGACAGGCCGAACAAGAGACCCAGTACTTC
D: TRBD2; size: -; J: TRBJ2-7; V: TRBV7-9; CDR3: CASRREGGTYEQYF; DNA: TGTGCCAGCAGACGGGAGGGTGGGACCTACGAGCAGTACTTC
D: TRBD2; size: few; J: TRBJ2-7; V: TRBV6-5; CDR3: CASSGTSGRSEQYF; DNA: TGTGCCAGCAGTGGGACTAGCGGGAGATCCGAGCAGTACTTC
D: -; size: few; J: TRBJ2-7; V: TRBV6-5; CDR3: CASTGFNYEQYF; DNA: TGTGCCAGCACAGGGTTCAACTACGAGCAGTACTTC
D: TRBD2; size: -; J: TRBJ2-3; V: TRBV10-3; CDR3: CAISASGGDTQYF; DNA: TGTGCCATCAGTGCCAGCGGGGGGGATACGCAGTATTTT
D: TRBD1; size: -; J: TRBJ2-7; V: TRBV28; CDR3: CASSPRAGGVYEQYF; DNA: TGTGCCAGCAGCCCTAGGGCAGGGGGTGTCTACGAGCAGTACTTC
D: TRBD1; size: -; J: TRBJ1-1; V: TRBV15; CDR3: CATDSIQGADTEAFF; DNA: TGTGCCACCGACAGTATACAGGGGGCGGACACTGAAGCTTTCTTT
D: -; size: few; J: TRBJ1-3; V: TRBV7-2; CDR3: CASSLNSHSGNTIYF; DNA: TGTGCCAGCAGCTTAAACAGCCACTCTGGAAACACCATATATTTT